This T cell receptor beta chain comes out of a study of T cells in Graves' hyperthyroidism and ophthalmopathy. On the study more broadly: Peripheral blood was obtained at initial diagnosis, preceding any treatment. Study-level points and caveats: Most expanded thyroid clonotypes above 0.001 recurred in blood. Ophthalmopathy, which appeared later, was predicted by the model a median 6.5 months before onset.

This clonotype has only a few counts. What it recognizes is unknown. The trim removed 1 base at V and 5 bases at J, leaving 1 base unmatched. The CDR3 is made up of 14 amino acids. Germline V gene lookup returns CDR1 SGHTA and CDR2 FQGTGA. Amplified TCR beta CDR3 regions derived from RNA transcripts. TCR CDR3 underwent first-round RT-PCR with the HTBI primer set. MiXCR was run by TCRdb on the multiplex PCR reads, yielding one entry per CDR3 protein. The sample yields hundreds of thousands of distinct CDR3 sequences, about 20% seen once. Thyroid ultrasound and orbital computed tomography, with clinical symptoms and serum thyroxine and TRAb, informed diagnoses.

The TCR comes from a man in his forties with Graves' ophthalmopathy. V gene TRBV7-3 combines with J gene TRBJ2-1; the match to TRBD2 covers 8 bases. Sequenced: blood. CDR3 sequence reads: CASSLSGGHNEQFF. The CDR3 DNA is TGTGCCAGCAGCTTAAGCGGGGGGCACAATGAGCAGTTCTTC.